This T cell receptor beta chain was recovered during a study of molecular identifiers for immune sequencing clone quantification listed by TCRdb under 2018. As for the study more broadly: For a replicate experiment, RNA from 20,000 or 100,000 naive CD8 T cells was divided into five aliquots, of which four were sequenced. CD8 T cells were used in a methods study to benchmark molecular-identifier clustering-based TCR repertoire sequencing (MIDCIRS) and TCR RNA copy counting. Broader findings and caveats from the paper: The naive libraries included spiked-in Jurkat TCR RNA (over nine copies' worth), and this RNA is not part of the donor repertoire. Highly expanded clone sizes could be underestimated because identical TCR molecules may share a barcode. Modeling indicated about three TCR RNA copies recovered per cell, compared with about 9.4 by digital PCR, which implies a capture efficiency of approximately 30%. In CMV-specific effector cells, over 99% of molecules were held by clones above 20 RNA copies, whereas under 1% of molecules were held by such clones in naive cells. Without barcode sub-clustering, chimeric consensus sequences inflated TCR diversity; chimeras reached as high as 47%. Even against a background of one million naive CD8 T cells, spiked-in Jurkat TCR RNA amounting to a single cell's worth was reported to be detectable.

As regards this clonotype: This receptor's antigen is unknown. No base quality values were provided; no much bigger clone lies one nucleotide off.

Libraries of naive CD8 T cells were built from anywhere between about 17,000 and 1,000,000 sorted cells, with 10%, 30% or 50% of the purified RNA used. Naive CD8 T cells were FACS-sorted as CD8+CD4-CCR7+CD45RA+ on a BD FACSAria II into RLT Plus buffer. Roughly ten TCR copies' worth of Jurkat RNA were spiked into roughly 19,000-1,000,000 naive CD8 T cell samples to test detection sensitivity. Enrichment of CD8 T cells was done with RosetteSep CD8+ T Cell Enrichment Cocktail plus Ficoll-Paque, and ACK red cell lysis came afterward. The library relied on PCR. Reads for this sample came from a NextSeq 500. Bulk TCR libraries were made following a previously described method, with the TCR primers given in Table S5. Total RNA was purified with the Qiagen AllPrep DNA/RNA kit. Before analysis, reads from multiple sequencing runs of one library were combined. As for how the authors treated the data: Reads were retained only if an exact TCR constant sequence was present, and the retained reads were trimmed to 150 nt and grouped according to their 12-nt molecular barcodes. Reads in each barcode group were sub-clustered using a 15% Levenshtein threshold, and a quality-weighted consensus sequence was built for each RNA molecule. Non-functional sequences were excluded, and lower-count sequences lying one edit away from another sequence were also excluded. On the basis of fitting two negative binomial distributions, barcode sub-clusters with fewer than 20% of the maximum read count were discarded. TCRdb trimmed public reads at Q25 via fastp, called clones via MiXCR and kept in-frame beta chains. Rows are combined by CDR3 protein, so each entry shows the most common genes and DNA. These V and J calls rely on TCRdb rather than the paper's analysis. The sample table records some 100,000 distinct CDR3 sequences; roughly a third of these occur just once. The ten biggest clones cover around 4.2% of the sample.

The CDR3 goes from the cysteine to the phenylalanine over 12 residues. The kept DNA is CDR3 alone, 36 bases in frame from the first base. The germline V gene encodes CDR1 SGHAT and CDR2 FQNNGV. The V and J ends are trimmed by 5 bases and 5 bases, leaving 7 bases between them. In this chain, TRBV11-2 is recombined with TRBJ2-1; possibly the D gene is TRBD2, per 6 matching bases. The clonotype was recovered from a human donor in good health. Some libraries in this study had Jurkat cell RNA spiked in. The sample was naive CD8+ T cells from blood, with Jurkat cell RNA spiked in. The cell subset or site tag for this specimen amounts to: FACS-sorted CD8+CD4-CCR7+CD45RA+ naive T cells. This receptor carries the CDR3 CASSGLHNEQFF. The sequence in DNA is TGTGCCAGCAGCGGACTACACAATGAGCAGTTCTTC.